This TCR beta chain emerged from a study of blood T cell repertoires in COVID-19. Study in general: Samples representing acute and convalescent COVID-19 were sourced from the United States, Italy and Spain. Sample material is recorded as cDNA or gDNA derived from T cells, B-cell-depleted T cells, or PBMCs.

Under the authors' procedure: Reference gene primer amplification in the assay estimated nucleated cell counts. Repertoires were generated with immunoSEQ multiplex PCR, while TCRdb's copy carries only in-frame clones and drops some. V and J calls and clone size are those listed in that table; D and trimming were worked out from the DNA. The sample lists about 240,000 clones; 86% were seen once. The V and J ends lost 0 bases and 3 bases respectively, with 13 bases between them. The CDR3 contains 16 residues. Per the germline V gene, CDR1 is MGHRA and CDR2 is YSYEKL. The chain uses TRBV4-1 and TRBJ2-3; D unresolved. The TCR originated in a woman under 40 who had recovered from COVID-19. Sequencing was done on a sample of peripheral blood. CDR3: CASSQDPFGATDTQYF. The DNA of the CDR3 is TGCGCCAGCAGCCAAGACCCATTCGGAGCTACAGATACGCAGTATTTT.